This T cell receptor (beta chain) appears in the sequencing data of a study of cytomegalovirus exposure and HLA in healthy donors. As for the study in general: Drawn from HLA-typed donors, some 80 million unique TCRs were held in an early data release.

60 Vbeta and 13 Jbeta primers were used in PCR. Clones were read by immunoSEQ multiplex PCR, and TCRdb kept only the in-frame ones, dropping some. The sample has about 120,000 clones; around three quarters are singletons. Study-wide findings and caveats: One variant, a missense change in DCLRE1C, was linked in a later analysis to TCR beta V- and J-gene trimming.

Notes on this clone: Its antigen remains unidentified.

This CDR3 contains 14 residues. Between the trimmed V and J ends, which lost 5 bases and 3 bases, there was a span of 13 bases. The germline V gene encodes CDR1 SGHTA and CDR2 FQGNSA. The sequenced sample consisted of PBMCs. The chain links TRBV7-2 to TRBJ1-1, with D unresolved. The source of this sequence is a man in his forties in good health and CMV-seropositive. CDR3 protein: CASSPRRADTEAFF. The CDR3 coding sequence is TGTGCCAGCAGCCCGAGGCGGGCGGACACTGAAGCTTTCTTT.